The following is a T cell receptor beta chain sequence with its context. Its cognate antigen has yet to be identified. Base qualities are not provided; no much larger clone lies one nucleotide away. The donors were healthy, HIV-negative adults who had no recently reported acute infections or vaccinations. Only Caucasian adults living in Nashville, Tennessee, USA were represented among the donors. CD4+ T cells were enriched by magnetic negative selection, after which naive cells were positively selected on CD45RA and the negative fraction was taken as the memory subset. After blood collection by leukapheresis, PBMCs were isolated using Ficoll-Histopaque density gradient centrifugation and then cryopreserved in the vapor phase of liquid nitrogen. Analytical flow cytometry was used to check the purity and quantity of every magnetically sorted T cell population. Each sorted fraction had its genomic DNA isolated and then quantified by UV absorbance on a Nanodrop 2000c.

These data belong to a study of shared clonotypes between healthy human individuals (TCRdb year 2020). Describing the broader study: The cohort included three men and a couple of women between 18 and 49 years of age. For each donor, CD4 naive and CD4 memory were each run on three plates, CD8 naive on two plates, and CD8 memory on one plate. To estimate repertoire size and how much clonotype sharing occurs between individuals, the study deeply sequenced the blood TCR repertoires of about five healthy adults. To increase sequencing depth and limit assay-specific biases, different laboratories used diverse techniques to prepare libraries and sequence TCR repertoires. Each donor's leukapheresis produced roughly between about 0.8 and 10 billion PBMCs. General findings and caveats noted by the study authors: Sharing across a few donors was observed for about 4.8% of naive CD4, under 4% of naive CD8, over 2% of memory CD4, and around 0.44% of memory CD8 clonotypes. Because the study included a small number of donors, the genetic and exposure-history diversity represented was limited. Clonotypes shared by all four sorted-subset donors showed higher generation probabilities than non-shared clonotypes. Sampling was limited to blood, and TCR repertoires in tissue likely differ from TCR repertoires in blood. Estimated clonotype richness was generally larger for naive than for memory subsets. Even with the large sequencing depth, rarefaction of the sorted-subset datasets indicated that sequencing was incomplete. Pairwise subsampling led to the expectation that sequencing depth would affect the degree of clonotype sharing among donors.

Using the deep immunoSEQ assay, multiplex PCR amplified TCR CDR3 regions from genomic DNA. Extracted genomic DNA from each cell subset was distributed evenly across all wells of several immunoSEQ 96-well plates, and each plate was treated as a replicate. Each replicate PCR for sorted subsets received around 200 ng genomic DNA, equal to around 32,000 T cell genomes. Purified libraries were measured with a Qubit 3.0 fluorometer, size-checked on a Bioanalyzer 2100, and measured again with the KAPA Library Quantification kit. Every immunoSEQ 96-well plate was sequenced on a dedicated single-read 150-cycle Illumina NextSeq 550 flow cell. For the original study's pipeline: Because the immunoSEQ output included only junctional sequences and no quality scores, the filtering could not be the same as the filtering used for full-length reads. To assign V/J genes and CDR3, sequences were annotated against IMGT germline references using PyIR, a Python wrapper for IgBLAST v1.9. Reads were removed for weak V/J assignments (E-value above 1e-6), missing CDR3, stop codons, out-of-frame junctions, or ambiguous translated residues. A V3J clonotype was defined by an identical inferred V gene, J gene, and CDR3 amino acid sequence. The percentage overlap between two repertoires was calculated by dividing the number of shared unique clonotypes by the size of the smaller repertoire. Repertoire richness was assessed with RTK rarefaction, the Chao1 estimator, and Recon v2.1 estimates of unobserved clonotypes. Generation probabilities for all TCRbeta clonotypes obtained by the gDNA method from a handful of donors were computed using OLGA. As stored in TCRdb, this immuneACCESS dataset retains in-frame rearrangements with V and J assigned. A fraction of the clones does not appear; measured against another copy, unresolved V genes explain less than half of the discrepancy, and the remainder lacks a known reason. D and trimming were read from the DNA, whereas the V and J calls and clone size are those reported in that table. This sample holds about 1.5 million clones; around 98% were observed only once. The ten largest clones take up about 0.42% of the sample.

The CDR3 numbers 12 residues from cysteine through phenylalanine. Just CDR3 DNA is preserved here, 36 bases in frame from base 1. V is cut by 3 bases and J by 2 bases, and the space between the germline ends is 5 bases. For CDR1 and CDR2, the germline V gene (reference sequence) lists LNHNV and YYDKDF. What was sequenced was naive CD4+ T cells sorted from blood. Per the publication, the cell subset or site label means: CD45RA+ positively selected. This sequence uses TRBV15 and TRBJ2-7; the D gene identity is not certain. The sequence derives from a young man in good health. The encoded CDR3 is CATSRTPYEQYF. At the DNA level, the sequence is TGTGCCACCAGCAGGACCCCCTACGAGCAGTACTTC.